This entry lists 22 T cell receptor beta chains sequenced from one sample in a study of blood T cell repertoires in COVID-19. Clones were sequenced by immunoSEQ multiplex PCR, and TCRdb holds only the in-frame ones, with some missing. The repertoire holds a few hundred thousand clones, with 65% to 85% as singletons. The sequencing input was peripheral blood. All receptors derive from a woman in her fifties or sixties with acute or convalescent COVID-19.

CDR3 sequence reads: CASSPHDLGDTEAFF. CDR3 nucleotides: TGTGCCAGCAGCCCACACGACCTAGGGGACACTGAAGCTTTCTTT. The rearrangement links TRBV3-1 (or the pseudogene TRBV3-2) to TRBJ1-1; tentatively, D is TRBD1 (5 bases). The CDR3 has 15 amino acids. Trimming pared 4 bases from V and 3 bases from J, leaving 15 bases between. Germline V gene data show CDR1 as LGHDT and CDR2 as YNNKEL (reference sequence).

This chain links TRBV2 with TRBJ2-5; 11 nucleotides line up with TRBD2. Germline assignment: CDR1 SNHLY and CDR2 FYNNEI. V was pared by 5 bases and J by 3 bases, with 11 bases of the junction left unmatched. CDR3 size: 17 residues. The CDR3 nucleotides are TGTGCCAGCAGTCCCAATGGACTAGCGGGCCGTAAAGAGACCCAGTACTTC. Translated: CASSPNGLAGRKETQYF.

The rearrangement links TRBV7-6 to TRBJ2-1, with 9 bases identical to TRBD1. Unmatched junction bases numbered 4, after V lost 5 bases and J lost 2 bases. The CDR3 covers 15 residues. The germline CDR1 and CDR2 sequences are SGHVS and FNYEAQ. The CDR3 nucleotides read TGTGCCAGCAGCGCGGGACAGGGTGCCTACAATGAGCAGTTCTTC. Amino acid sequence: CASSAGQGAYNEQFF. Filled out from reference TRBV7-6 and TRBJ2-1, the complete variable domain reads GAGVSQSPRYKVTKRGQDVALRCDPISGHVSLYWYRQALGQGPEFLTYFNYEAQQDKSGLPNDRFSAERPEGSISTLTIQRTEQRDSAMYRCASSAGQGAYNEQFFGPGTRLTVL.

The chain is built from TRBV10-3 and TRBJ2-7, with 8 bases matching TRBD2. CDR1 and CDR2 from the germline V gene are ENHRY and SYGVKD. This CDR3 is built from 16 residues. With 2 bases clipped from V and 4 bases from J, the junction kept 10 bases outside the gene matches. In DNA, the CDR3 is TGTGCCATCAGTGAGGGTGGGAGAGCGGGAGTGTACGAGCAGTACTTC. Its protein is CAISEGGRAGVYEQYF.

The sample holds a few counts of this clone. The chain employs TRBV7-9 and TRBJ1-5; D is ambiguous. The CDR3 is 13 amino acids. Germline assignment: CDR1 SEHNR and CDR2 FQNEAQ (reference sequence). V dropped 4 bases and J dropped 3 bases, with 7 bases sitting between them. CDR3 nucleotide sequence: TGTGCCAGCAGCTCGGGGTACAATCAGCCCCAGCATTTT. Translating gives CASSSGYNQPQHF.

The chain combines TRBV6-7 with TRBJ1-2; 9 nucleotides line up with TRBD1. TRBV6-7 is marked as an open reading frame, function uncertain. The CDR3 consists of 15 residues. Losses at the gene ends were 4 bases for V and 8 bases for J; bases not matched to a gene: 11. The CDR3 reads CASSSAQGARVGYTF. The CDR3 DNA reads TGTGCCAGCAGTTCCGCACAGGGGGCGCGAGTCGGCTACACCTTC.

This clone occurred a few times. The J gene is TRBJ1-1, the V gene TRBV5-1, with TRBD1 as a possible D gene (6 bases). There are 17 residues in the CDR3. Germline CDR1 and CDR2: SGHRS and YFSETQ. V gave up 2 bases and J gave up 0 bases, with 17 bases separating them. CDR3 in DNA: TGCGCCAGCAGCTTTTTTCCCCCCGGGACACTGAACACTGAAGCTTTCTTT. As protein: CASSFFPPGTLNTEAFF.

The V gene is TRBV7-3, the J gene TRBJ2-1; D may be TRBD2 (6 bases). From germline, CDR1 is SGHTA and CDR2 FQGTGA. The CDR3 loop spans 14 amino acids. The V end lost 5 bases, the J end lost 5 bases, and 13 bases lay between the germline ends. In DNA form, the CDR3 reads TGTGCCAGCAGCGCGAGTAGCGGAAACAATGAGCAGTTCTTC. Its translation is CASSASSGNNEQFF.

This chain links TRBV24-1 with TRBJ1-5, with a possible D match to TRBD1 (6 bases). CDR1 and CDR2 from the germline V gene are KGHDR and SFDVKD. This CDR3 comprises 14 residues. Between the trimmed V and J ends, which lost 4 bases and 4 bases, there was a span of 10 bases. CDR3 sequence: CATSDPGTNQPQHF. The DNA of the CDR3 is TGTGCCACCAGTGACCCCGGGACAAATCAGCCCCAGCATTTT.

The CDR3 region is CASGRQASSYNEQFF. The CDR3 region has the DNA TGCGCCAGCGGTAGACAGGCGAGCTCCTACAATGAGCAGTTCTTC. The V and J genes are TRBV5-1 and TRBJ2-1, with D maybe TRBD1 (6 bases). The germline V gene encodes CDR1 SGHRS and CDR2 YFSETQ. The V end lost 7 bases, the J end lost 0 bases, and 14 bases lay between the germline ends. This CDR3 is 15 amino acids long.

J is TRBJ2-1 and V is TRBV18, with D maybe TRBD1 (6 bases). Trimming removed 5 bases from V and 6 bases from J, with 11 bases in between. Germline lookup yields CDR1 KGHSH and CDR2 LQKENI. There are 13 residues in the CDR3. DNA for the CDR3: TGTGCCAGCTCAGTAATACAGGGCAATGAGCAGTTCTTC. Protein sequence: CASSVIQGNEQFF.

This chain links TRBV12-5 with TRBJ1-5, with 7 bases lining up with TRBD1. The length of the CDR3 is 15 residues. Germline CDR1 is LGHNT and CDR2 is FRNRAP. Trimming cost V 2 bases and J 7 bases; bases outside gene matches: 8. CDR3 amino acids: CASGLFTGAVQPQHF. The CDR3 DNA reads TGTGCTAGTGGTTTGTTTACAGGGGCGGTCCAGCCCCAGCATTTT.

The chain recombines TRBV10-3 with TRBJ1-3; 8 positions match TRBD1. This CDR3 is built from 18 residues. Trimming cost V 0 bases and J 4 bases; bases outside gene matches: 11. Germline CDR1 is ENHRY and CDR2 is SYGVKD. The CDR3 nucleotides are TGTGCCATCAGTGAGTCGATTGTGGCAGGGGGCAACGGAAACACCATATATTTT. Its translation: CAISESIVAGGNGNTIYF.

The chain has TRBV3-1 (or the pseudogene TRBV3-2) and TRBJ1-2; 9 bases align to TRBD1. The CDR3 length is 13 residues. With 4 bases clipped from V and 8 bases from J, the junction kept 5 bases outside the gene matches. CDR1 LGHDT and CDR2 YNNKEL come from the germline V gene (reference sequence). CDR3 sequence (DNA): TGTGCCAGCAGCCGGGGGGACAGGGTCGGCTACACCTTC. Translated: CASSRGDRVGYTF.

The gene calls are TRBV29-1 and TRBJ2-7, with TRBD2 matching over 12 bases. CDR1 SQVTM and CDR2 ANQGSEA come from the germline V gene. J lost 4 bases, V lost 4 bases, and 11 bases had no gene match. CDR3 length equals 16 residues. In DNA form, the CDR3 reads TGCAGCGTTGGAGTTTGGACTAGCGGGATTGAGTACGAGCAGTACTTC. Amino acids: CSVGVWTSGIEYEQYF.

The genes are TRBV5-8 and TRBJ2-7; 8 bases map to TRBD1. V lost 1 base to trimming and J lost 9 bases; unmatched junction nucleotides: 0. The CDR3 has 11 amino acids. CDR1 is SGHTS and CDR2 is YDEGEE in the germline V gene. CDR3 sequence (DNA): TGTGCCAGCAGCTTGCAGGGGGCGCAGTACTTC. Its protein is CASSLQGAQYF.

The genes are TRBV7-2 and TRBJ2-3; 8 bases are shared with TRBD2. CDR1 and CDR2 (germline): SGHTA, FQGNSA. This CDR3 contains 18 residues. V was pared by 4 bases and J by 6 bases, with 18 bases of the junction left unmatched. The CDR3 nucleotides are TGTGCCAGCAGCTCGACGGTCCGAGCGGGAGCAAGAAGGGATACGCAGTATTTT. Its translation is CASSSTVRAGARRDTQYF.

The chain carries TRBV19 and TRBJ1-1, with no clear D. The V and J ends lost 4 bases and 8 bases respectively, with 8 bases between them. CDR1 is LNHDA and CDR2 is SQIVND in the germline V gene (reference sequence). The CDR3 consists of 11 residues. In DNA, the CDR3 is TGTGCCAGTAGTACCTCTCGGGAAGCTTTCTTT. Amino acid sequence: CASSTSREAFF.

The CDR3 is CASSPPGRDAYGYTF. CDR3 coding DNA: TGTGCCAGCTCACCACCGGGGAGGGACGCCTATGGCTACACCTTC. The V call is TRBV18, the J call TRBJ1-2; D perhaps matches TRBD1 (5 bases). The CDR3 runs 15 residues. Germline V gene data show CDR1 as KGHSH and CDR2 as LQKENI. V lost 0 bases, J lost 4 bases, and 12 bases lay in between.

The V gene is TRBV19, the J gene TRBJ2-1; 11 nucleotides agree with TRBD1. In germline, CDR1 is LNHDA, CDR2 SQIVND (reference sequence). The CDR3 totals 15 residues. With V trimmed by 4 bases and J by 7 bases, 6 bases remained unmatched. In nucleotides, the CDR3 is TGTGCCAGTAGTACCGGGACAGGGGGAATGAATGAGCAGTTCTTC. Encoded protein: CASSTGTGGMNEQFF.

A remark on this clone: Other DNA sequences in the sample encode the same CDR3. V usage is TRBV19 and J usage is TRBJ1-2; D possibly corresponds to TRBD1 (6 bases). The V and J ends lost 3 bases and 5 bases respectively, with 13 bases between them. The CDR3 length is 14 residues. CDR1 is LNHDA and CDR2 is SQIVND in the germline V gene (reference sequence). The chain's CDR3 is CASSIGQRYYGYTF. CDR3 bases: TGTGCCAGTAGTATTGGACAGCGCTATTATGGCTACACCTTC.

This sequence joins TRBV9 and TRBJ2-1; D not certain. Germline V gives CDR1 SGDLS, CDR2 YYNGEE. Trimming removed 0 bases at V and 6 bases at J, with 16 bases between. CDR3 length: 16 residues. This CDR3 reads CASSVERAPYGNEQFF. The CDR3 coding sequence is TGTGCCAGCAGCGTAGAACGAGCGCCTTATGGCAATGAGCAGTTCTTC.